Listed below are T cell receptor beta chains from one sample, sequenced in a study of cytomegalovirus exposure and HLA in healthy donors. Method: immunoSEQ multiplex PCR; TCRdb's copy keeps in-frame clones and lacks some. The sample consists of approximately 91,000 clones, approximately 86% of them appearing once. Sequencing used PBMCs. The receptor source for this set is a man between 25 and 39 years old in good health and CMV-seropositive. The CDR3 runs from the conserved cysteine through the conserved F or W. D genes are given only for firm matches. Some rows have no size entry. The others give once, few or many, or a class for an expanded clone.

cdr3_nt	cdr3_aa	clone_size	cdr3_length	v_call	j_call	d_call
TGCGCCAGCAGCCTCCTACCGGGACTAGCGGGAGGAACTGGTGAGCAGTTCTTC	CASSLLPGLAGGTGEQFF	.	18	TRBV5-1	TRBJ2-1	TRBD2
TGTGCCAGCAGCTTAGCGGGCACGAGCTCCTACAATGAGCAGTTCTTC	CASSLAGTSSYNEQFF	once	16	TRBV7-8	TRBJ2-1	.
TGTGCCAGCATTCTGGGACTAGCGGGTGGCTACTACGAGCAGTACTTC	CASILGLAGGYYEQYF	.	16	TRBV2	TRBJ2-7	TRBD2
TGTGCCAGCAGTTACTCTGGGCAGATCTCTGGAAACACCATATATTTT	CASSYSGQISGNTIYF	.	16	TRBV6-5	TRBJ1-3	.
TGCGCCCGACCCGGGACTAGCGGCCATTATGTCTTC	CARPGTSGHYVF	.	12	TRBV5-1	TRBJ2-1	TRBD2
TGTGCCAGCAGTACGACCGGGACAGGGCTAGGGGAGCAGTACTTC	CASSTTGTGLGEQYF	.	15	TRBV28	TRBJ2-7	TRBD1
TGCGCCAGCAGCTTGGGACTAGTCTCGACCTACGAGCAGTACTTC	CASSLGLVSTYEQYF	.	15	TRBV5-1	TRBJ2-7	.
TGCGCCAGCAGCTTGGTCAGGGATGCTGAAGCTTTCTTT	CASSLVRDAEAFF	once	13	TRBV5-1	TRBJ1-1	.
TGTGCCAGCAGTTTAGCGCAGGGGCCTCTTGGCTACACCTTC	CASSLAQGPLGYTF	once	14	TRBV28	TRBJ1-2	.
TGCGCCAGCAGCCCCGGGGATGGGACAATTTACAATGAGCAGTTCTTC	CASSPGDGTIYNEQFF	.	16	TRBV5-1	TRBJ2-1	.
TGTGCCAGCACTCCCCAAGAGACCCAGTACTTC	CASTPQETQYF	.	11	TRBV27	TRBJ2-5	.
TGTGCCAGCAGTCAGATTAGGTTTGGGGGGTATTCCGATGGCTACACCTTC	CASSQIRFGGYSDGYTF	.	17	TRBV28	TRBJ1-2	.
TGTGCCAGCAGTCTTAGCACAGATACGCAGTATTTT	CASSLSTDTQYF	once	12	TRBV7-9	TRBJ2-3	.
TGTGCCAGCAGGAAGACAGGAGCCTCTGGAAACACCATATATTTT	CASRKTGASGNTIYF	.	15	TRBV7-2	TRBJ1-3	.
TGTGCCAGCAGCTCCTTTAACTATGGCTACACCTTC	CASSSFNYGYTF	.	12	TRBV7-6	TRBJ1-2	.
TGTGCCAGTAGCACCCCCGACAGGGGGCATAATGAGCAGTTCTTC	CASSTPDRGHNEQFF	few	15	TRBV19	TRBJ2-1	TRBD1
TGTGCCAGCAGTCCTCGGACAGGGGGCTTCGGGGAGCTGTTTTTT	CASSPRTGGFGELFF	.	15	TRBV6-5	TRBJ2-2	TRBD1
TGCAGCGTTGAACGGGACAGGGGGGGCTATGGCTACACCTTC	CSVERDRGGYGYTF	few	14	TRBV29-1	TRBJ1-2	TRBD1
TGTGCCATTGCCGGGACAGGGGGCGGGTATGGCTACACCTTC	CAIAGTGGGYGYTF	.	14	TRBV2	TRBJ1-2	TRBD1
TGCGCCAGCACGGGGGAAAGTGAGACCCAGTACTTC	CASTGESETQYF	.	12	TRBV5-1	TRBJ2-5	.
TGCGCCAGCAGCCTGAAGGGGGACGAGCAGTACTTC	CASSLKGDEQYF	.	12	TRBV5-1	TRBJ2-7	.
TGCGCCAGCAGTGAGTCACTAGCGGGAGGGACCCAGTACTTC	CASSESLAGGTQYF	.	14	TRBV10-1	TRBJ2-5	TRBD2
TGTGCCATCAGTGACGGACAGGGGCAACCCTCCTACGAGCAGTACTTC	CAISDGQGQPSYEQYF	.	16	TRBV10-3	TRBJ2-7	TRBD1
TGTGCCACCCATGGGGGGGCCTACGAGCAGTACTTC	CATHGGAYEQYF	once	12	TRBV19	TRBJ2-7	TRBD2
TGCGCCAGCAGTGAGCCGTGGACTAGCGGGAGTTCAGATGAGCAGTTCTTC	CASSEPWTSGSSDEQFF	.	17	TRBV10-2	TRBJ2-1	TRBD2
TGTGCCAGCAGTCCTACCACAGGGGGCGCAGGGACCCAGTACTTC	CASSPTTGGAGTQYF	few	15	TRBV6-1	TRBJ2-5	TRBD1
TGTGCCAGCAGCATTGGACAGGGCGACTATGGCTACACCTTC	CASSIGQGDYGYTF	.	14	TRBV11-1	TRBJ1-2	TRBD1
TGTGCCAGCAGCTTTGGGACAGGGTTTTACGAGCAGTACTTC	CASSFGTGFYEQYF	.	14	TRBV7-2	TRBJ2-7	TRBD1
TGTGCCAGCAGTAGGACAGGCCAGTACGAGCAGTACTTC	CASSRTGQYEQYF	few	13	TRBV19	TRBJ2-7	TRBD1
TGTGCCAGCAGCGGACAGGGGCCGCGGGCTTTCTTT	CASSGQGPRAFF	.	12	TRBV2	TRBJ1-1	TRBD1
TGTGCCAGCAGCCACGGGTGGGAGATGGAGACCCAGTACTTC	CASSHGWEMETQYF	.	14	TRBV11-1	TRBJ2-5	.
TGTGCCAGCAGCACCTCGACTAGCGGGGTTTACGAGCAGTACTTC	CASSTSTSGVYEQYF	few	15	TRBV28	TRBJ2-7	TRBD2
TGTGCCAGCAGTTCTACCCCCAATGAAAAACTGTTTTTT	CASSSTPNEKLFF	.	13	TRBV27	TRBJ1-4	.
TGCGCCAGCAGCTTCGTCGGGACTAGCGACGAGCAGTACTTC	CASSFVGTSDEQYF	.	14	TRBV5-1	TRBJ2-7	TRBD2
TGTGCCAGCAGTTTGGTAGCGGGAGGGTTAGATACGCAGTATTTT	CASSLVAGGLDTQYF	.	15	TRBV27	TRBJ2-3	TRBD2
TGTGCGATTAGCGGTCGGGGGGCAAGGAACACTGAAGCTTTCTTT	CAISGRGARNTEAFF	.	15	TRBV28	TRBJ1-1	.
TGTGCCAGCAGTTTACAGGGGGCCGGCTACAATGAGCAGTTCTTC	CASSLQGAGYNEQFF	.	15	TRBV11-3	TRBJ2-1	TRBD1
TGTGCCAGCAGTTTATTAGCTTCCTACAATGAGCAGTTCTTC	CASSLLASYNEQFF	.	14	TRBV28	TRBJ2-1	.
TGTGCCAGCCCCGAGGGGGACAGCTACTTCTCTGGAAACACCATATATTTT	CASPEGDSYFSGNTIYF	.	17	TRBV5-8	TRBJ1-3	TRBD1
TGCGCCAGCAGCCAAAACTACCGAGCGGGAGTAACCGAGCAGTACTTC	CASSQNYRAGVTEQYF	.	16	TRBV4-1	TRBJ2-7	TRBD2
TGTGCCAGTAGTATTTCGGGAGGTCCCACAGATACGCAGTATTTT	CASSISGGPTDTQYF	.	15	TRBV19	TRBJ2-3	TRBD2
TGTGCCAGTGGGGGGGAAGCATACAATGAGCAGTTCTTC	CASGGEAYNEQFF	.	13	TRBV19	TRBJ2-1	TRBD2
TGCGCCAGCAGCCAAGCCCAGGGAACTCGGGGCTACACCTTC	CASSQAQGTRGYTF	.	14	TRBV4-1	TRBJ1-2	.
TGTGCCAGCAGTGACTTCGCGGGAGATGAGCAGTTCTTC	CASSDFAGDEQFF	.	13	TRBV6-4	TRBJ2-1	TRBD2